Here is one T cell receptor (beta chain) with its context. This record comes from a study of blood T cell repertoires in COVID-19. Study-wide background: PBMCs, B-cell-depleted T cells, or T cells were the source of the cDNA or gDNA that made up the material.

The CDR3 has 15 amino acids. V was cut by 2 bases and J by 3 bases, with 10 bases left in between. Per the germline V gene, CDR1 is MDHEN and CDR2 is SYDVKM. In the source study's methods: Amplification of reference gene primers was used by the study to estimate nucleated cell counts. Using immunoSEQ multiplex PCR, the repertoire was profiled, and TCRdb retains in-frame clones only, with some absent. V and J calls and clone size follow that table, whereas D and trimming were derived from the DNA. The sample holds around 310,000 clones; roughly 90% are singletons and the top ten take approximately 0.98%.

This TCR was sampled from a woman aged 40 to 50 with COVID-19, enrolled during active disease. The chain recombines TRBV28 with TRBJ2-2; D gene uncertain. The sequenced material came from peripheral blood. CDR3 sequence: CASSLNPLHTGELFF. In DNA, the CDR3 is TGTGCCAGCAGTTTAAACCCACTTCACACCGGGGAGCTGTTTTTT.